Below, 18 T cell receptor beta chains from the same sample are listed, as sequenced in a study of cytotoxic CD8 clonotypes in ibrutinib-treated CLL. Measured with immunoSEQ multiplex PCR; TCRdb has only the in-frame clones, and not every one. The sample records about 160,000 clones, 81% being singletons. The sample in question was PBMCs, obtained after 12 months of ibrutinib treatment. These receptors all stem from a human donor with chronic lymphocytic leukemia.

In the case of this clone: Other DNA sequences in the same sample also yield this CDR3. The J gene is TRBJ2-3, the V gene TRBV5-1; unclear D gene. V lost 4 bases, J lost 3 bases, and 3 bases lay in between. The CDR3 is made up of 11 amino acids. CDR1 is SGHRS, CDR2 YFSETQ, per germline. CDR3 nucleotides: TGCGCCAGCAGCCTGACAGATACGCAGTATTTT. Its translation is CASSLTDTQYF.

The chain is built from TRBV6-6 and TRBJ2-7, with D unresolved. CDR1 and CDR2 from the germline V gene are MNHNY and SVGAGI (reference sequence). There are 13 residues in the CDR3. Trimming removed 6 bases at V and 2 bases at J, with 11 bases between. The CDR3 loop reads CASRRTETYEQYF. As DNA, the CDR3 is TGTGCCAGCAGACGGACGGAGACCTACGAGCAGTACTTC.

The V and J genes are TRBV7-3 and TRBJ2-3, with D unclear. The CDR3 has 13 residues. V lost 2 bases and J 4 bases, leaving 7 bases between the germline ends. Germline CDR1 SGHTA, CDR2 FQGTGA. The CDR3 loop reads CASSLDGSDTQYF. CDR3 DNA: TGTGCCAGCAGCTTAGATGGGTCAGATACGCAGTATTTT.

The chain couples TRBV6-6 to TRBJ1-1; tentatively, D is TRBD1 (6 bases). V was trimmed by 2 bases and J by 5 bases, leaving 9 bases between them. The CDR3 sequence is 13 residues long. In germline, CDR1 is MNHNY, CDR2 SVGAGI (reference sequence). The CDR3 coding sequence is TGTGCCAGCAGTTACCGGGACAAAACTGAAGCTTTCTTT. It yields the protein CASSYRDKTEAFF.

The rearrangement links TRBV5-5 to TRBJ1-1; D unclear. The CDR3 is 14 residues long. The V end lost 5 bases, the J end lost 1 base, and 12 bases lay between the germline ends. Germline V CDR1 and CDR2: SGHKS, YYEKEE (reference sequence). CDR3 amino acids: CASRTLDGNTEAFF. For the CDR3, the DNA is TGTGCCAGCAGGACCTTGGACGGGAACACTGAAGCTTTCTTT.

This clone was counted only a few times. The chain has TRBV30 and TRBJ1-5; D gene unclear. In germline, CDR1 is GTSNPN, CDR2 SVGIG (reference sequence). The CDR3 sequence is 15 residues long. Trimming took 3 bases from V and 3 from J, leaving 15 bases between them. CDR3 sequence: CAWSRPALYNQPQHF. DNA of the CDR3: TGTGCCTGGAGCCGTCCGGCCCTCTACAATCAGCCCCAGCATTTT.

This chain uses TRBV7-2 with TRBJ2-3; 11 nucleotides align to TRBD2. J was trimmed by 4 bases and V by 7 bases; bases with no gene match: 4. In germline, CDR1 is SGHTA, CDR2 FQGNSA. There are 14 residues in the CDR3. CDR3 loop: CASNPSGGSDTQYF. CDR3 DNA sequence: TGTGCCAGCAACCCTAGCGGGGGGTCAGATACGCAGTATTTT.

Here the CDR3 reads CASSQDLAGGSSGLAQPQHF. CDR3 sequence (DNA): TGCGCCAGCAGCCAAGATCTGGCAGGGGGCTCCTCTGGTTTGGCTCAGCCCCAGCATTTT. J is TRBJ1-5 and V is TRBV4-3; TRBD1 aligns across 8 bases. Looked up from germline, CDR1 is LGHNA and CDR2 is YSLEER. The length of the CDR3 is 20 residues. V lost 0 bases and J lost 6; bases outside the gene matches: 19.

The chain combines TRBV11-2 with TRBJ2-7; TRBD1 matches 7 bases. This CDR3 has 15 amino acids. CDR1 SGHAT and CDR2 FQNNGV come from the germline V gene. Unmatched junction bases numbered 7, after V lost 3 bases and J lost 2 bases. CDR3 sequence (DNA): TGTGCCAGCAGCTTTTCAGGGGGAAACCCCTACGAGCAGTACTTC. Translation gives CASSFSGGNPYEQYF.

J is TRBJ2-3 and V is TRBV18, with 7 bases lining up with TRBD2. Germline values: CDR1 KGHSH, CDR2 LQKENI. Trimming at V came to 3 bases and at J to 1 base, leaving 7 bases not matched to a gene. This CDR3 spans 16 amino acids. CDR3 protein: CASSPLSGIGTDTQYF. The CDR3 nucleotides read TGTGCCAGCTCACCGTTAAGCGGGATCGGCACAGATACGCAGTATTTT.

V and J are TRBV7-3 and TRBJ2-7, with 10 bases identical to TRBD2. The germline V gene encodes CDR1 SGHTA and CDR2 FQGTGA. V dropped 4 bases and J dropped 6; count of bases not matched to a gene: 30. The length of the CDR3 is 22 residues. In DNA, the CDR3 is TGTGCCAGCAGCTCCCGTAAACTAGCGGGGTGTTACGTTGCCTCCTTGAGGGGCGAGCAGTACTTC. Translation gives CASSSRKLAGCYVASLRGEQYF.

The V call is TRBV19, the J call TRBJ2-3, with 11 bases identical to TRBD2. V shed 10 bases and J 6 bases; nucleotides not matched to a gene: 6. CDR1 is LNHDA and CDR2 is SQIVND in the germline V gene (reference sequence). CDR3 length equals 13 residues. CDR3: CAIGASGGDTQYF. The CDR3, as DNA: TGTGCCATTGGCGCTAGCGGGGGGGATACGCAGTATTTT.

The V gene is TRBV7-8, the J gene TRBJ2-3; D is possibly TRBD2 (6 bases). The CDR3 has 13 amino acids. CDR1 SGHVS and CDR2 FQNEAQ come from the germline V gene. Deletions cut 1 base from V and 10 bases from J, with 12 bases between. The CDR3 sequence is CASSLGLGTAQYF. Here the CDR3 DNA reads TGTGCCAGCAGCTTAGGTCTTGGGACTGCGCAGTATTTT.

V is TRBV6-5 and J is TRBJ2-4; D is perhaps TRBD1 or TRBD2 (6 bases each). The CDR3 contains 15 residues. V was trimmed by 7 bases and J by 8 bases, leaving 21 bases between them. Germline V lookup: CDR1 MNHEY, CDR2 SVGAGI. This chain's CDR3 is CASKGGLKVGDIQYF. Here the CDR3 DNA reads TGTGCCAGCAAAGGGGGGCTGAAAGTCGGGGACATTCAGTACTTC.

The rearrangement uses TRBV29-1 and TRBJ2-5; 8 bases match TRBD1. CDR1 and CDR2 from the germline V gene are SQVTM and ANQGSEA. The trim removed 4 bases at V and 3 bases at J, leaving 7 bases unmatched. The CDR3 totals 14 residues. This CDR3 is CSVAGLDREETQYF. CDR3 nucleotides: TGCAGCGTTGCTGGTCTGGACAGGGAAGAGACCCAGTACTTC.

This chain connects TRBV7-3 to TRBJ2-7; TRBD2 aligns across 7 bases. Per the germline V gene, CDR1 is SGHTA and CDR2 is FQGTGA. J was trimmed by 4 bases and V by 5 bases; bases with no gene match: 8. The CDR3 length is 14 residues. CDR3 region: CASSEGGPKYEQYF. The CDR3 DNA reads TGTGCCAGCAGCGAGGGAGGGCCGAAGTACGAGCAGTACTTC.

The rearrangement links TRBV28 to TRBJ1-2; TRBD1 aligns across 8 bases. The CDR3 totals 14 residues. CDR1 and CDR2 (germline): MDHEN, SYDVKM. Germline trimming cut 4 bases from V and 4 bases from J; bases unmatched to any gene: 5. CDR3 sequence: CASSSTGVGYGYTF. Written as DNA, the CDR3 is TGTGCCAGCAGTTCGACAGGGGTTGGCTATGGCTACACCTTC.

V usage is TRBV6-1 and J usage is TRBJ1-1; 9 nucleotides agree with TRBD1. This CDR3 has 14 residues. After removal of 6 bases from V and 5 bases from J, the junction contained 7 bases not matched to a gene. From germline, CDR1 is MNHNS and CDR2 SASEGT. In DNA form, the CDR3 reads TGTGCCAGCAGGGACAGGGGATCCAAAACTGAAGCTTTCTTT. Translated: CASRDRGSKTEAFF.